This passage covers 23 T cell receptor beta chains from one sample sequenced in a study of blood T cell repertoires in COVID-19. Using immunoSEQ multiplex PCR, the repertoire was profiled, and TCRdb retains in-frame clones only, with some absent. The data contain 200,000 to 250,000 clones, 65% to 90% of them singletons. Material for sequencing was peripheral blood. The receptors stem from a man older than 75 with acute or convalescent COVID-19.

The chain carries TRBV6-6 and TRBJ1-1; D is uncertain. This CDR3 has 12 residues. Deletions cut 10 bases from V and 1 base from J, with 10 bases between. CDR1 MNHNY and CDR2 SVGAGI come from the germline V gene (reference sequence). CDR3 loop: CATRSGNTEAFF. The CDR3 bases are TGTGCCACCCGTAGTGGGAACACTGAAGCTTTCTTT.

The chain couples TRBV9 to TRBJ2-1; D may be TRBD2 (6 bases). The V end lost 3 bases, the J end lost 2 bases, and 15 bases lay between the germline ends. The CDR3 length is 16 residues. Germline V gives CDR1 SGDLS, CDR2 YYNGEE. The DNA for the CDR3 is TGTGCCAGCAGCGCGTCCCCGGGAGCTCCCTACAATGAGCAGTTCTTC. As protein: CASSASPGAPYNEQFF.

The rearrangement links TRBV5-1 to TRBJ2-5; TRBD1 agrees at 8 bases. Germline V gene lookup returns CDR1 SGHRS and CDR2 YFSETQ. The CDR3 length is 15 residues. Unmatched junction bases numbered 8, after V lost 5 bases and J lost 2 bases. The CDR3 region is CASRLGTGHQETQYF. The CDR3 nucleotides are TGCGCCAGCAGATTAGGGACAGGCCATCAAGAGACCCAGTACTTC.

In this sample, this clone turned up a few times. The rearrangement links TRBV6-1 to TRBJ1-1; D is unresolved. CDR3 size: 15 residues. The germline CDR1 and CDR2 sequences are MNHNS and SASEGT. Trimming removed 2 bases at V and 1 base at J, with 11 bases between. CDR3 protein: CASSESSAGNTEAFF. Here the CDR3 DNA reads TGTGCCAGCAGTGAATCGAGCGCGGGGAACACTGAAGCTTTCTTT.

V gene TRBV29-1 combines with J gene TRBJ2-7; D is undetermined. The CDR3 runs 13 residues. Between the trimmed V and J ends, which lost 4 bases and 2 bases, there was a span of 12 bases. Per germline, CDR1 SQVTM and CDR2 ANQGSEA. CDR3 region: CSVVGGTTYEQYF. CDR3 sequence (DNA): TGCAGCGTTGTTGGCGGAACAACCTACGAGCAGTACTTC.

The chain is built from TRBV7-3 and TRBJ1-2, with 7 bases fitting TRBD1. Trimming at V came to 2 bases and at J to 6 bases, leaving 3 bases not matched to a gene. This CDR3 spans 13 amino acids. Germline lookup yields CDR1 SGHTA and CDR2 FQGTGA. The CDR3 protein is CASSLGTGDGYTF. The CDR3 DNA reads as TGTGCCAGCAGCTTAGGCACAGGGGATGGCTACACCTTC. The full variable domain, completed using reference TRBV7-3 and TRBJ1-2, is GAGVSQTPSNKVTEKGKYVELRCDPISGHTALYWYRQSLGQGPEFLIYFQGTGAADDSGLPNDRFFAVRPEGSVSTLKIQRTERGDSAVYLCASSLGTGDGYTFGSGTRLTVV.

The chain recombines TRBV27 with TRBJ2-1; perhaps TRBD2 as D (5 bases). Germline CDR1 and CDR2: MNHEY and SMNVEV (reference sequence). The CDR3 loop spans 15 amino acids. Trimming took off 8 bases at V and 5 bases at J, with 19 bases between the two ends. CDR3 sequence reads: CASQGSVYLNNEQFF. CDR3 DNA: TGTGCCAGCCAAGGGAGCGTATACCTAAACAATGAGCAGTTCTTC.

V and J are TRBV9 and TRBJ1-3, with D hard to call. The germline gives CDR1 SGDLS, CDR2 YYNGEE. This CDR3 has 14 residues. The V end was cut by 1 base, the J end by 4 bases, with 9 bases between. DNA of the CDR3: TGTGCCAGCAGCGTATTAGGAGAGGGAAACACCATATATTTT. It translates to CASSVLGEGNTIYF. Full variable domain (remainder filled in from reference TRBV9 and TRBJ1-3): DSGVTQTPKHLITATGQRVTLRCSPRSGDLSVYWYQQSLDQGLQFLIQYYNGEERAKGNILERFSAQQFPDLHSELNLSSLELGDSALYFCASSVLGEGNTIYFGEGSWLTVV.

The rearrangement uses TRBV7-9 and TRBJ2-1; a possible D gene is TRBD1 (5 bases). CDR1 and CDR2 (germline): SEHNR, FQNEAQ (reference sequence). V was pared by 2 bases and J by 3 bases, with 11 bases between. CDR3 length: 15 amino acids. The CDR3 region is CASSLFQDNYNEQFF. The CDR3 DNA follows: TGTGCCAGCAGCTTATTCCAGGACAACTACAATGAGCAGTTCTTC. The variable domain in full, completed from reference TRBV7-9 and TRBJ2-1, reads DTGVSQNPRHKITKRGQNVTFRCDPISEHNRLYWYRQTLGQGPEFLTYFQNEAQLEKSRLLSDRFSAERPKGSFSTLEIQRTEQGDSAMYLCASSLFQDNYNEQFFGPGTRLTVL.

The CDR3 DNA sequence: TGCGCCAGCAGCTTGTATGGTGACAGGGTTGGTGCGCAGGGCTACACCTTC. As protein: CASSLYGDRVGAQGYTF. The rearrangement uses TRBV5-1 and TRBJ1-2, with 7 bases that match TRBD1. Losses at the gene ends were 1 base for V and 8 bases for J; bases not matched to a gene: 17. CDR1 SGHRS and CDR2 YFSETQ come from the germline V gene. The CDR3 sequence is 17 residues long.

The chain carries TRBV24-1 and TRBJ2-5; 8 bases agree with TRBD2. CDR3 length: 14 amino acids. V was pared by 9 bases and J by 1 base, with 6 bases of the junction left unmatched. CDR1 and CDR2 (germline): KGHDR, SFDVKD. The CDR3 nucleotides read TGTGCCACCGCTGCGGGAGGATCCCAAGAGACCCAGTACTTC. It is translated as CATAAGGSQETQYF.

The gene calls are TRBV6-5 and TRBJ1-4; 10 nucleotides line up with TRBD1. Germline values: CDR1 MNHEY, CDR2 SVGAGI. The length of the CDR3 is 15 residues. V shed 1 base and J 8 bases; nucleotides not matched to a gene: 4. The CDR3 protein is CASSYLGTGDEKLFF. Here the CDR3 DNA reads TGTGCCAGCAGTTACTTAGGGACAGGGGACGAAAAACTGTTTTTT.

This clone was seen only once. The V and J genes are TRBV6-5 and TRBJ2-2; D may be TRBD2 (6 bases). The V gene lost 8 bases and the J gene lost 5 bases, with 15 bases spanning the gap. This CDR3 comprises 14 residues. Germline V gene lookup returns CDR1 MNHEY and CDR2 SVGAGI. The CDR3 DNA sequence: TGTGCCAGCCAAAGCGGGTTTAAGACCGGGGAGCTGTTTTTT. This translates into CASQSGFKTGELFF.

The rearrangement joins TRBV28 to TRBJ1-3; no firm D call. V was pared by 4 bases and J by 0 bases, with 13 bases between. The CDR3 contains 16 residues. The germline V gene encodes CDR1 MDHEN and CDR2 SYDVKM. The CDR3 DNA follows: TGTGCCAGCAGTTCTGCGGGCGGGGACTCTGGAAACACCATATATTTT. It encodes CASSSAGGDSGNTIYF. The full variable domain, rest sourced from reference TRBV28 and TRBJ1-3, is DVKVTQSSRYLVKRTGEKVFLECVQDMDHENMFWYRQDPGLGLRLIYFSYDVKMKEKGDIPEGYSVSREKKERFSLILESASTNQTSMYLCASSSAGGDSGNTIYFGEGSWLTVV.

In DNA form, the CDR3 reads TGTGCCAGCAGTTTGAGGGATACGCAGTATTTT. This sequence encodes CASSLRDTQYF. The chain employs TRBV28 and TRBJ2-3; D call uncertain. This CDR3 is 11 amino acids long. Trimming pared 3 bases from V and 6 bases from J, leaving 4 bases between. Germline V gene sequence: CDR1 MDHEN, CDR2 SYDVKM.

This chain uses TRBV15 with TRBJ2-3, with 11 bases identical to TRBD1. CDR3 size: 16 residues. Per germline, CDR1 LNHNV and CDR2 YYDKDF (reference sequence). The V gene end was trimmed by 1 base and the J gene end by 5 bases; junction bases not matched to a gene: 5. In DNA, the CDR3 is TGTGCCACCAGCAGAGGGACAGGGGGCAAGGTAGATACGCAGTATTTT. Residues: CATSRGTGGKVDTQYF.

V and J are TRBV4-1 and TRBJ2-7; D is undetermined. The germline V gene encodes CDR1 MGHRA and CDR2 YSYEKL. Deletions cut 0 bases from V and 3 bases from J, with 6 bases between. This CDR3 spans 13 amino acids. CDR3 sequence (DNA): TGCGCCAGCAGCCAAGATGGGCGCTACGAGCAGTACGTC. Its translation is CASSQDGRYEQYV.

The gene calls are TRBV7-2 and TRBJ2-7, with 10 bases that match TRBD2. The CDR3 spans 17 residues. The V and J ends lost 3 bases and 1 base, in that order; junction bases with no gene match: 9. The germline V gene has CDR1 SGHTA and CDR2 FQGNSA. The CDR3 loop reads CASSFQAGGPVSYEQYF. CDR3 nucleotide sequence: TGTGCCAGCAGCTTTCAAGCGGGAGGGCCGGTTTCCTACGAGCAGTACTTC. Based on the CDR3 plus reference TRBV7-2 and TRBJ2-7, the full variable domain is GAGVSQSPSNKVTEKGKDVELRCDPISGHTALYWYRQSLGQGLEFLIYFQGNSAPDKSGLPSDRFSAERTGGSVSTLTIQRTQQEDSAVYLCASSFQAGGPVSYEQYFGPGTRLTVT.

This sequence joins TRBV5-1 and TRBJ1-2, with D possibly being TRBD1 (6 bases). The CDR3 has 14 amino acids. The V end was cut by 3 bases, the J end by 0 bases, with 9 bases between. The germline CDR1 and CDR2 sequences are SGHRS and YFSETQ. CDR3 in amino acids: CASSSDRANYGYTF. CDR3 bases: TGCGCCAGCAGCTCGGACAGAGCTAACTATGGCTACACCTTC. Filled out from reference TRBV5-1 and TRBJ1-2, the complete variable domain reads KAGVTQTPRYLIKTRGQQVTLSCSPISGHRSVSWYQQTPGQGLQFLFEYFSETQRNKGNFPGRFSGRQFSNSRSEMNVSTLELGDSALYLCASSSDRANYGYTFGSGTRLTVV.

The chain recombines TRBV19 with TRBJ1-3; D gene uncertain. The CDR3 runs to 14 residues. Germline CDR1 reads LNHDA; CDR2 reads SQIVND (reference sequence). V lost 9 bases to trimming and J lost 2 bases, with 14 bases between them. The CDR3 reads CASRGFSAGNTIYF. DNA of the CDR3: TGTGCCAGCAGAGGTTTTTCAGCTGGAAACACCATATATTTT. Based on the CDR3 plus reference TRBV19 and TRBJ1-3, the full variable domain is DGGITQSPKYLFRKEGQNVTLSCEQNLNHDAMYWYRQDPGQGLRLIYYSQIVNDFQKGDIAEGYSVSREKKESFPLTVTSAQKNPTAFYLCASRGFSAGNTIYFGEGSWLTVV.

CDR3 DNA sequence: TGTGCCAGCAGCCCGATCTCCCGCGGAGAGACCCAGTACTTC. Translating it yields CASSPISRGETQYF. The rearrangement uses TRBV11-2 and TRBJ2-5; D not certain. The CDR3 is 14 amino acids. V gave up 5 bases and J gave up 4 bases, with 14 bases separating them. Germline values: CDR1 SGHAT, CDR2 FQNNGV.

The chain links TRBV19 to TRBJ1-2; 7 bases are a match to TRBD1. With V trimmed by 8 bases and J by 4 bases, 7 bases remained unmatched. Germline CDR1 reads LNHDA; CDR2 reads SQIVND (reference sequence). The CDR3 sequence is 13 residues long. CDR3 nucleotide sequence: TGTGCCAGTGCTGACAGGGAATCCTATGGCTACACCTTC. Translated, it gives CASADRESYGYTF.

The chain has TRBV2 and TRBJ2-7; D gene unclear. Trimming removed 6 bases at V and 0 bases at J, with 6 bases between. CDR1 SNHLY and CDR2 FYNNEI come from the germline V gene. The CDR3 has 12 amino acids. Here the CDR3 reads CASSPSSYEQYF. In nucleotides, the CDR3 is TGTGCCAGCAGCCCTAGCTCCTACGAGCAGTACTTC.